What follows are 25 T cell receptor beta chains derived from one specimen sequenced in a study of T cell repertoires in cytomegalovirus infection. Each CDR3 protein is one row after TCRdb ran MiXCR on the reads. The table records roughly 500,000 distinct CDR3 sequences, 40% to 50% of them present only once. Their antigens remain unidentified. The sequencing used cultured PBMCs, collected from culture after CMV antigen stimulation. These receptors all stem from a human donor in good health (CMV status not recorded). Some clones in this sample may be carry-over from other donors' samples.

This clonotype was detected only a few times. The chain links TRBV7-6 to TRBJ2-5; D ambiguous. The CDR3 extends over 14 amino acids. Trimming removed 3 bases at V and 2 bases at J, with 10 bases between. Germline V gene sequence: CDR1 SGHVS, CDR2 FNYEAQ. The CDR3 protein is CASSFPGQQETQYF. For the CDR3, the DNA is TGTGCCAGCAGCTTCCCCGGTCAACAAGAGACCCAGTACTTC. Looking up the rest from reference TRBV7-6 and TRBJ2-5 gives the full variable domain: GAGVSQSPRYKVTKRGQDVALRCDPISGHVSLYWYRQALGQGPEFLTYFNYEAQQDKSGLPNDRFSAERPEGSISTLTIQRTEQRDSAMYRCASSFPGQQETQYFGPGTRLLVL.

V gene TRBV6-1 combines with J gene TRBJ1-5; a possible D gene is TRBD1 (5 bases). CDR1 MNHNS and CDR2 SASEGT come from the germline V gene. The CDR3 loop spans 15 amino acids. The V and J ends lost 6 bases and 9 bases respectively, with 21 bases between them. CDR3 nucleotide sequence: TGTGCCAGCAGAAACGCCGGGGCTCCCTCATGGCCCCAGCATTTT. This encodes CASRNAGAPSWPQHF.

This clonotype was recorded many times. CDR3 sequence (DNA): TGTGCCAGCAGCCCCTGGTGGGGGAACGGGAACTACGAGCAGTACTTC. It codes for CASSPWWGNGNYEQYF. V is TRBV7-8 and J is TRBJ2-7; D tentatively reads TRBD1 or TRBD2 (5 bases each). The CDR3 consists of 16 residues. Germline V gene data show CDR1 as SGHVS and CDR2 as FQNEAQ. Trimming took 5 bases from V and 3 from J, leaving 20 bases between them.

V is TRBV19 and J is TRBJ1-5; no firm D call. Germline CDR1 and CDR2: LNHDA and SQIVND (reference sequence). Trimming stripped 3 bases from V and 7 bases from J, with 10 bases between. This CDR3 has 13 amino acids. The CDR3 DNA sequence: TGTGCCAGTAGTATCAGGAACCCCCAGCCCCAGCATTTT. Translated: CASSIRNPQPQHF.

This chain connects TRBV10-3 to TRBJ2-3, with D unclear. Germline V gene data show CDR1 as ENHRY and CDR2 as SYGVKD. Deletions cut 0 bases from V and 4 bases from J, with 5 bases between. CDR3 length: 13 residues. Here the CDR3 DNA reads TGTGCCATCAGTGAGTCTAGAGCAGATACGCAGTATTTT. Translation: CAISESRADTQYF.

This clonotype was counted a few times. This chain connects TRBV7-2 to TRBJ2-1; D remains ambiguous. The V gene's germline CDR1 is SGHTA and CDR2 FQGNSA. Trimming pared 4 bases from V and 0 bases from J, leaving 16 bases between. The CDR3 is 17 amino acids. The CDR3 DNA reads as TGTGCCAGCAGCTCCCCCCTGGGCGGTAGCTCCTACAATGAGCAGTTCTTC. It specifies CASSSPLGGSSYNEQFF.

This chain uses TRBV12-3 or TRBV12-4 with TRBJ1-3; 9 nucleotides line up with TRBD1. V shed 6 bases, J shed 3 bases, and the junction held 12 bases outside the gene matches. The length of the CDR3 is 17 residues. CDR3: CASRPRDRASGGNTIYF. The CDR3 coding sequence is TGTGCCAGCAGGCCCCGGGACAGGGCTTCAGGTGGAAACACCATATATTTT.

This clonotype is a singleton in its sample. The chain carries TRBV20-1 and TRBJ2-3; a weak D match, TRBD2 (6 bases). This CDR3 comprises 12 residues. Germline lookup yields CDR1 DFQATT and CDR2 SNEGSKA (reference sequence). Trimming took off 7 bases at V and 2 bases at J, with 10 bases between the two ends. In nucleotides, the CDR3 is TGCAGTGGACTAGTATTCACAGATACGCAGTATTTT. It is translated as CSGLVFTDTQYF.

In this sample, this clonotype turned up a few times. J is TRBJ2-3 and V is TRBV28; 9 bases are shared with TRBD1. The CDR3 totals 17 residues. Germline V gene sequence: CDR1 MDHEN, CDR2 SYDVKM. The V segment lost 3 bases and the J segment 3 bases; nucleotides outside the gene matches: 10. The CDR3 DNA is TGTGCCAGCAGTTTTGGGACCCCCGGGACAGGGACAGATACGCAGTATTTT. Amino acid sequence: CASSFGTPGTGTDTQYF.

This CDR3 is CASSLDTHYGYTF. As DNA, the CDR3 is TGTGCCAGCAGTTTGGACACCCACTATGGCTACACCTTC. The chain links TRBV12-3 or TRBV12-4 to TRBJ1-2; TRBD1 might be the D (5 bases). With 3 bases removed from V and 3 bases from J, the gap between germline ends came to 8 bases. The CDR3 is made up of 13 amino acids.

The rearrangement uses TRBV7-8 and TRBJ2-3; D perhaps matches TRBD2 (7 bases). In germline, CDR1 is SGHVS, CDR2 FQNEAQ. The CDR3 is 16 residues long. Trimming cost V 5 bases and J 4 bases, with 19 bases left between them. CDR3 in DNA: TGTGCCAGCAGCCCTTCGTTGCGGGGGCTATCAGATACGCAGTATTTT. Protein: CASSPSLRGLSDTQYF.

This clonotype showed up just once. The chain couples TRBV2 to TRBJ1-5; possibly TRBD1 for D (5 bases). Germline V gives CDR1 SNHLY, CDR2 FYNNEI. V lost 6 bases and J lost 3, with 12 bases in between. The CDR3 contains 14 residues. The CDR3 protein is CASSGGGSNQPQHF. CDR3 coding DNA: TGTGCCAGCAGCGGGGGAGGTTCCAATCAGCCCCAGCATTTT.

This clonotype was observed a few times. The chain carries TRBV19 and TRBJ1-2, with a tentative D call TRBD1 (5 bases). This CDR3 is built from 15 residues. Germline V gene lookup returns CDR1 LNHDA and CDR2 SQIVND (reference sequence). Trimming took 6 bases from V and 4 from J, leaving 18 bases between them. The CDR3 loop is CASRSTGQLLYGYTF. The CDR3 nucleotides read TGTGCCAGTAGGTCGACGGGGCAGCTCCTCTATGGCTACACCTTC.

This chain links TRBV30 with TRBJ2-1; 8 nucleotides match TRBD2. V shed 7 bases and J 9 bases; nucleotides not matched to a gene: 8. This CDR3 is 12 amino acids long. Germline values: CDR1 GTSNPN, CDR2 SVGIG (reference sequence). CDR3 protein: CASPGLGGEQFF. CDR3 sequence (DNA): TGTGCCTCCCCGGGACTAGGGGGTGAGCAGTTCTTC.

The chain combines TRBV11-2 with TRBJ2-5, with 10 nucleotides matching TRBD2. Germline CDR1 SGHAT, CDR2 FQNNGV. The CDR3 loop spans 15 amino acids. V gave up 7 bases and J gave up 5 bases; unmatched junction bases: 10. CDR3 DNA sequence: TGTGCCAGCACCGATCTAGCGGGGGTGGGGGAGACCCAGTACTTC. Translating it yields CASTDLAGVGETQYF.

This sequence joins TRBV11-1 and TRBJ2-1; no reliable D call. This CDR3 is 15 amino acids long. V shed 5 bases and J shed 12 bases, with 23 bases lying between them. Looked up from germline, CDR1 is SGHAT and CDR2 is FQDESV (reference sequence). DNA for the CDR3: TGTGCCAGCAGCCACACGGAGAAGGCCTTGGTTTCGCAGTTCTTC. Protein product: CASSHTEKALVSQFF.

The rearrangement uses TRBV5-6 and TRBJ1-2; no firm D call. CDR1 is SGHDT and CDR2 is YYEEEE in the germline V gene. V lost 1 base and J 5 bases, leaving 6 bases between the germline ends. This CDR3 has 12 residues. The chain's CDR3 is CASSLSQYGYTF. The CDR3, as DNA: TGTGCCAGCAGCTTGAGCCAATATGGCTACACCTTC.

The chain joins TRBV4-1 to TRBJ2-2, with D perhaps TRBD1 or TRBD2 (5 bases each). Germline-derived CDR1 and CDR2 are MGHRA and YSYEKL. CDR3 length: 17 residues. With 4 bases removed from V and 1 base from J, the gap between germline ends came to 16 bases. CDR3 protein: CASSRRGASLNTGELFF. CDR3 bases: TGCGCCAGCAGCCGCCGTGGGGCTAGCTTGAACACCGGGGAGCTGTTTTTT.

The rearrangement links TRBV7-2 to TRBJ2-4; 7 bases are shared with TRBD1. CDR1 and CDR2 (germline): SGHTA, FQGNSA. There are 15 residues in the CDR3. The J segment lost 7 bases and the V segment lost 1 base, leaving 7 bases of the junction unmatched. This CDR3 reads CASSLGAGTVNIQYF. The CDR3 DNA reads TGTGCCAGCAGCTTAGGAGCCGGGACAGTCAACATTCAGTACTTC.

The gene calls are TRBV6-6 and TRBJ2-3, with TRBD1 identical over 9 bases. Germline V lookup: CDR1 MNHNY, CDR2 SVGAGI (reference sequence). The CDR3 loop spans 12 amino acids. V trimming: 5 bases; J trimming: 15 bases; junction bases outside the gene matches: 9. In DNA form, the CDR3 reads TGTGCCAGCAGTGACCGGGACAGGGTAGTTTATTTT. Translated, it gives CASSDRDRVVYF.

The rearrangement joins TRBV12-3 or TRBV12-4 to TRBJ1-2, with TRBD1 identical over 7 bases. The CDR3 loop spans 13 amino acids. Trimming cost V 5 bases and J 8 bases; bases outside gene matches: 8. The CDR3 region has the DNA TGTGCCAGCAGTCTGAGACAGGGAAGGGGCTACACCTTC. Translation: CASSLRQGRGYTF.

The V call is TRBV7-2, the J call TRBJ2-7, with a possible D match to TRBD2 (6 bases). The CDR3 has 14 residues. Trimming took 5 bases from V and 4 from J, leaving 15 bases between them. Per the germline V gene, CDR1 is SGHTA and CDR2 is FQGNSA. The CDR3 spells CASSLPLSGYEQYF. The CDR3 region has the DNA TGTGCCAGCAGCCTACCCCTAAGCGGGTACGAGCAGTACTTC.

This clonotype was detected a few times. V gene TRBV7-8 combines with J gene TRBJ1-3; D gene ambiguous. CDR1 and CDR2 (germline): SGHVS, FQNEAQ. The CDR3 length is 15 residues. V lost 2 bases and J lost 0, with 8 bases in between. CDR3 region: CASSLMVYSGNTIYF. CDR3 in DNA: TGTGCCAGCAGCTTAATGGTTTACTCTGGAAACACCATATATTTT.

This clonotype was observed at least ten times. The rearrangement uses TRBV7-2 and TRBJ1-4, with 9 nucleotides matching TRBD1. Germline-derived CDR1 and CDR2 are SGHTA and FQGNSA. V shed 4 bases and J 5 bases; nucleotides not matched to a gene: 5. CDR3 length: 15 residues. The CDR3 coding sequence is TGTGCCAGCAGCTCGACAGGGGGTAAAAATGAAAAACTGTTTTTT. This codes for CASSSTGGKNEKLFF.

This chain uses TRBV29-1 with TRBJ2-3, with TRBD2 matching over 9 bases. J gave up 5 bases and V 8 bases, and 20 bases lay outside the gene matches. The CDR3 extends over 17 amino acids. CDR1 is SQVTM, CDR2 ANQGSEA, per germline. CDR3 in amino acids: CSTRSGLAKEGLDTQYF. CDR3 in DNA: TGCAGCACCCGGAGCGGACTAGCGAAAGAGGGATTAGATACGCAGTATTTT.